The T cell receptor beta chain under discussion was sequenced for a study of cytomegalovirus exposure and HLA in healthy donors. The donors, nominally healthy at sampling, likely had unrecorded immune exposures. In the PCR, 60 Vbeta and 13 Jbeta primers were used. The method was immunoSEQ multiplex PCR; TCRdb's version includes in-frame clones alone and lacks a portion of them. The table shows 120,000 to 150,000 clones, with about 85% occurring only once. Note on this clone: No antigen is known for it.

CDR1 is MNHEY and CDR2 is SMNVEV in the germline V gene (reference sequence). The CDR3 is 13 amino acids. The J segment lost 11 bases and the V segment lost 0 bases, leaving 4 bases of the junction unmatched. General observations from the study: Earlier analysis looked at TCR beta V segments, and most were productive about 87% or about 30% of the time. Later, an analysis found that common viral pathogens appeared to be linked with several of the most significant clusters.

The J gene is TRBJ1-1, the V gene TRBV27; 9 bases match TRBD1. The sequencing input was PBMCs. This TCR came from a boy aged 2-9 years in good health and CMV-seronegative. As DNA, the CDR3 is TGTGCCAGCAGTTTATCGGGACAGGGAGGGGCTTTCTTT. Translated: CASSLSGQGGAFF.